These 12 T cell receptor beta chains share one sample of origin, sequenced in a study of T cells in Graves' hyperthyroidism and ophthalmopathy. TCR beta CDR3 sequences were amplified from RNA transcripts. The HTBI set primed first-round TCR CDR3 RT-PCR. MiXCR, applied by TCRdb to the multiplex PCR reads, yields one record per CDR3 protein. The sample holds tens of thousands of distinct CDR3 sequences, around 48% seen once. Sequencing was carried out using blood. The receptor set was obtained from a woman in her 30s with Graves' ophthalmopathy.

This clonotype appeared once. The V and J genes are TRBV24-1 and TRBJ2-7, with TRBD2 matching 10 bases. The CDR3 runs to 14 residues. CDR1 is KGHDR, CDR2 SFDVKD, per germline. The V segment lost 5 bases and the J segment 0 bases; nucleotides outside the gene matches: 0. The CDR3 sequence: CATSGTSGSYEQYF. DNA of the CDR3: TGTGCCACCAGTGGGACTAGCGGCTCCTACGAGCAGTACTTC.

In DNA, the CDR3 is TGCAGCGTCGTCAGGGCGGCCACAGATACGCAGTATTTT. Translation: CSVVRAATDTQYF. The J gene is TRBJ2-2, the V gene TRBV29-1; TRBD1 is a possible D gene (5 bases). The end of the DNA aligns better with TRBJ2-3, so the J call may be wrong. The germline CDR1 and CDR2 sequences are SQVTM and ANQGSEA. CDR3 length: 13 residues.

This rearrangement joins TRBV3-1 to TRBJ1-1, with a weak D call TRBD1 (5 bases). The CDR3 has 15 residues. V lost 1 base and J lost 3, with 12 bases in between. Germline CDR1 and CDR2: LGHDT and YNNKEL (reference sequence). In DNA form, the CDR3 reads TGTGCCAGCAGCCAAGTCGTTGGGGGGTACACTGAAGCTTTCTTT. This sequence encodes CASSQVVGGYTEAFF.

The V and J genes are TRBV15 and TRBJ1-2; D remains unclear. Trimming cost V 0 bases and J 6 bases, with 11 bases left between them. CDR3 size: 14 residues. From germline, CDR1 is LNHNV and CDR2 YYDKDF (reference sequence). The CDR3 region has the DNA TGTGCCACCAGCAGAGAAACGTTCAGCGATGGCTACACCTTC. The encoded protein is CATSRETFSDGYTF.

This clonotype was seen at least ten times. The chain couples TRBV5-1 to TRBJ1-4; D call uncertain. Germline-derived CDR1 and CDR2 are SGHRS and YFSETQ. V lost 0 bases and J lost 6, with 9 bases in between. This CDR3 comprises 14 residues. CDR3 residues: CASSLDGGYEKLFF. CDR3 bases: TGCGCCAGCAGCTTGGATGGAGGGTATGAAAAACTGTTTTTT.

This chain joins TRBV29-1 and TRBJ2-3; tentatively, D is TRBD2 (5 bases). Germline CDR1 and CDR2: SQVTM and ANQGSEA. CDR3 length: 13 residues. V dropped 2 bases and J dropped 4 bases, with 10 bases sitting between them. In nucleotides, the CDR3 is TGCAGCGTTGAACGGAGTAGCGCAGATACGCAGTATTTT. Its translation: CSVERSSADTQYF.

This chain links TRBV10-2 with TRBJ1-1, with D perhaps TRBD1 (5 bases). V was clipped by 6 bases and J by 10 bases, with 18 bases between them. Germline V gene data show CDR1 as WSHSY and CDR2 as SAAADI. The length of the CDR3 is 13 residues. Here the CDR3 reads CASSGGVNTAAFF. Written as DNA, the CDR3 is TGCGCCAGCAGCGGGGGGGTGAACACGGCAGCTTTCTTT.

This clonotype showed up many times. The chain is built from TRBV4-2 and TRBJ2-1; 9 bases match TRBD1. Per germline, CDR1 LGHNA and CDR2 YNFKEQ. Trimming at V came to 3 bases and at J to 4 bases, leaving 4 bases not matched to a gene. The CDR3 has 15 amino acids. The CDR3 nucleotides read TGTGCCAGCAGCCAGCCGGGACAGGGATACAATGAGCAGTTCTTC. Encoded protein: CASSQPGQGYNEQFF.

Remarks on this clonotype: Because it lacks the conserved phenylalanine or tryptophan at the end, this CDR3 is likely a read error. It is unclear where the CDR3 begins or ends on the DNA, so no DNA is shown, and the CDR3 is as TCRdb lists it. The chain uses TRBV20-1 and TRBJ2-3; the DNA was not used to check the table's D call, TRBD1. Germline-derived CDR1 and CDR2 are DFQATT and SNEGSKA (reference sequence). With termini counted, the CDR3 has 16 amino acids. This CDR3 is CSAALEPGQGHRYAVV.

This clonotype was seen repeatedly, ten times or more. This chain links TRBV3-1 with TRBJ1-4; 11 nucleotides line up with TRBD1. The CDR3 totals 15 residues. The ends lost 4 bases at V and 8 bases at J; junction bases unmatched: 6. Germline V gene lookup returns CDR1 LGHDT and CDR2 YNNKEL (reference sequence). CDR3 nucleotide sequence: TGTGCCAGCAGCCCAAGGACAGGGGGCTCGGAAAAACTGTTTTTT. Amino acid sequence: CASSPRTGGSEKLFF.

The gene calls are TRBV29-1 and TRBJ2-7; D might be TRBD2 (6 bases). CDR1 is SQVTM and CDR2 is ANQGSEA in the germline V gene. V was cut by 4 bases and J by 6 bases, with 10 bases left in between. CDR3 size: 11 residues. The CDR3 region has the DNA TGCAGCGTTGTACTAGCAAGCGAGCAGTACTTC. This codes for CSVVLASEQYF.

The chain employs TRBV6-5 and TRBJ2-5; no definite D call. The CDR3 runs to 14 residues. V was clipped by 0 bases and J by 5 bases, with 10 bases between them. CDR1 and CDR2 (germline): MNHEY, SVGAGI. CDR3 sequence: CASSYSGIGETQYF. In DNA form, the CDR3 reads TGTGCCAGCAGTTACTCTGGGATTGGGGAGACCCAGTACTTC.